Below are 22 T cell receptor beta chains sequenced from a single sample in a study of shared clonotypes between healthy human individuals. Method: immunoSEQ multiplex PCR; TCRdb's copy keeps in-frame clones and lacks some. The sample consists of 950,000 to 1,200,000 clones, roughly 77% of them appearing once. The sequencing input was memory CD4+ T cells from PBMCs. Stated subset: CD45RA-negative fraction. These receptors were collected from a man aged 18 to 30 in good health. Some clones in this sample may be carry-over from other donors' samples.

The V gene is TRBV7-3, the J gene TRBJ2-3; D is possibly TRBD2 (5 bases). The CDR3 has 16 amino acids. The germline gives CDR1 SGHTA, CDR2 FQGTGA. Trimming shortened V by 4 bases and J by 4 bases, and 18 bases separated the two germline ends. This CDR3 reads CASSSASGISADTQYF. Here the CDR3 DNA reads TGTGCCAGCAGCTCCGCTTCCGGGATCTCGGCAGATACGCAGTATTTT.

The V call is TRBV7-8, the J call TRBJ2-6, with a weak D call TRBD2 (5 bases). This CDR3 spans 17 amino acids. CDR1 is SGHVS and CDR2 is FQNEAQ in the germline V gene. Trimming left V 7 bases short and J 0 bases short, with 16 bases between. Written as DNA, the CDR3 is TGTGCCAGCACCCGAGGGCACGCCACCTCTGGGGCCAACGTCCTGACTTTC. This gives the protein CASTRGHATSGANVLTF.

This chain uses TRBV19 with TRBJ2-2, with TRBD1 matching 7 bases. Per the germline V gene, CDR1 is LNHDA and CDR2 is SQIVND (reference sequence). This CDR3 spans 16 amino acids. The J segment lost 1 base and the V segment lost 5 bases, leaving 7 bases of the junction unmatched. The CDR3 coding sequence is TGTGCCAGTAGTCCCTGGACAGGAGGGAACACCGGGGAGCTGTTTTTT. Its protein product is CASSPWTGGNTGELFF.

Remarks on this clone: A much more abundant neighbour one base away suggests this may be a read error. Other nucleotide sequences from this sample produce the same CDR3. The V call is TRBV28, the J call TRBJ1-1; D possibly corresponds to TRBD1 (6 bases). Between the trimmed V and J ends, which lost 6 bases and 1 base, there was a span of 9 bases. CDR3 length equals 13 residues. Germline assignment: CDR1 MDHEN and CDR2 SYDVKM. For the CDR3, the DNA is TGTGCCAGCAGCCTACAGGGGAACACTGAAGCTTTCTTT. This sequence encodes CASSLQGNTEAFF.

The chain recombines TRBV28 with TRBJ2-2; TRBD2 aligns across 9 bases. The V segment lost 4 bases and the J segment 5 bases; nucleotides outside the gene matches: 8. The CDR3 has 16 residues. CDR1 and CDR2 from the germline V gene are MDHEN and SYDVKM. The CDR3 reads CASSSPSTSGTGELFF. The DNA for the CDR3 is TGTGCCAGCAGTTCCCCATCGACTAGCGGAACCGGGGAGCTGTTTTTT.

Worth noting for this clone: Other DNA sequences within the sample encode an identical CDR3. The rearrangement uses TRBV2 and TRBJ2-5; D unclear. CDR1 is SNHLY and CDR2 is FYNNEI in the germline V gene. The CDR3 length is 11 residues. The V end was cut by 8 bases, the J end by 5 bases, with 9 bases between. CDR3 sequence reads: CASGPEETQYF. CDR3 nucleotide sequence: TGTGCCAGCGGACCGGAGGAGACCCAGTACTTC.

V and J are TRBV7-2 and TRBJ2-5, with 7 bases lining up with TRBD1. CDR1 is SGHTA, CDR2 FQGNSA, per germline. V lost 3 bases to trimming and J lost 7 bases; unmatched junction nucleotides: 8. This CDR3 comprises 14 residues. CDR3 coding DNA: TGTGCCAGCAGCTTTGACAGGGCTCCGGGGACCCAGTACTTC. Encoded protein: CASSFDRAPGTQYF.

J is TRBJ2-5 and V is TRBV19; D call uncertain. The V end was cut by 4 bases, the J end by 2 bases, with 2 bases between. The CDR3 is 11 residues long. Germline loops: CDR1 LNHDA, CDR2 SQIVND (reference sequence). CDR3: CASSSQETQYF. CDR3 DNA: TGTGCCAGTAGTAGTCAAGAGACCCAGTACTTC.

The gene calls are TRBV5-1 and TRBJ2-3, with D possibly called TRBD1 or TRBD2 (6 bases each). V dropped 4 bases and J dropped 3 bases, with 21 bases sitting between them. Germline values: CDR1 SGHRS, CDR2 YFSETQ. There are 17 residues in the CDR3. Written as DNA, the CDR3 is TGCGCCAGCAGCCCCCAGGATGGGCGGAGGGGGACAGATACGCAGTATTTT. Protein: CASSPQDGRRGTDTQYF.

This chain joins TRBV11-2 and TRBJ2-3; no firm D call. The CDR3 is 15 amino acids. Germline V gene data show CDR1 as SGHAT and CDR2 as FQNNGV. V dropped 5 bases and J dropped 1 base, with 13 bases sitting between them. CDR3 sequence reads: CASSAILSRTDTQYF. CDR3 DNA: TGTGCCAGCAGCGCGATCCTATCGCGCACAGATACGCAGTATTTT. The entire variable domain, with the rest obtained from reference TRBV11-2 and TRBJ2-3, is as follows: EAGVAQSPRYKIIEKRQSVAFWCNPISGHATLYWYQQILGQGPKLLIQFQNNGVVDDSQLPKDRFSAERLKGVDSTLKIQPAKLEDSAVYLCASSAILSRTDTQYFGPGTRLTVL.

This chain joins TRBV5-1 and TRBJ1-2, with TRBD1 matching 10 bases. CDR1 is SGHRS, CDR2 YFSETQ, per germline. This CDR3 region has 15 residues. The V segment lost 0 bases and the J segment 6 bases; nucleotides outside the gene matches: 5. CDR3 sequence (DNA): TGCGCCAGCAGCTTGGCCTTTGGGACAGGGGATGGCTACACCTTC. Its translation is CASSLAFGTGDGYTF.

The J gene is TRBJ2-1, the V gene TRBV19; 11 bases align to TRBD2. The V gene's germline CDR1 is LNHDA and CDR2 SQIVND (reference sequence). There are 17 residues in the CDR3. V was pared by 4 bases and J by 1 base, with 6 bases of the junction left unmatched. CDR3 residues: CASSTARLAGSYNEQFF. The CDR3 DNA reads TGTGCCAGTAGTACAGCCCGACTAGCGGGGTCCTACAATGAGCAGTTCTTC.

V and J are TRBV5-1 and TRBJ2-5; a possible D gene is TRBD2 (6 bases). Between the trimmed V and J ends, which lost 0 bases and 3 bases, there was a span of 9 bases. The CDR3 length is 14 residues. CDR1 and CDR2 (germline): SGHRS, YFSETQ. The DNA of the CDR3 is TGCGCCAGCAGCTTGGGCGGGGCCGAAGAGACCCAGTACTTC. It encodes CASSLGGAEETQYF.

The chain couples TRBV5-1 to TRBJ2-3; D is unresolved. Germline lookup yields CDR1 SGHRS and CDR2 YFSETQ. This CDR3 is built from 16 residues. V lost 0 bases, J lost 1 base, and 12 bases lay in between. The CDR3 reads CASSLDRRMGTDTQYF. CDR3 nucleotides: TGCGCCAGCAGCTTGGACCGCAGAATGGGCACAGATACGCAGTATTTT.

J is TRBJ1-1 and V is TRBV18; D call uncertain. V lost 5 bases to trimming and J lost 4 bases, with 11 bases between them. The germline CDR1 and CDR2 sequences are KGHSH and LQKENI. This CDR3 is built from 13 residues. CDR3 sequence reads: CASSTTDLTEAFF. CDR3 nucleotide sequence: TGTGCCAGCTCAACAACGGACCTCACTGAAGCTTTCTTT.

The sample holds a few counts of this clone. It is unclear where the CDR3 begins or ends on the DNA, so no DNA is shown, and the CDR3 is as TCRdb lists it. This chain connects TRBV28 to TRBJ1-5. 16 amino acids form the CDR3, both terminal residues included. Germline V CDR1 and CDR2: MDHEN, SYDVKM. The CDR3 loop is CASSSIRRRGDGPQHF.

The chain joins TRBV5-1 to TRBJ2-5, with D perhaps matching TRBD1 (6 bases). Deletions cut 0 bases from V and 6 bases from J, with 15 bases between. This CDR3 comprises 15 residues. Looked up from germline, CDR1 is SGHRS and CDR2 is YFSETQ. The CDR3 loop is CASSLAIGGRKTQYF. Written as DNA, the CDR3 is TGCGCCAGCAGCTTGGCCATAGGGGGAAGGAAGACCCAGTACTTC.

The genes are TRBV30 and TRBJ2-2; a possible D gene is TRBD1 (5 bases). The CDR3 is 17 amino acids. The germline V and J ends were trimmed by 4 bases and 1 base, with 19 bases remaining between them. Germline lookup yields CDR1 GTSNPN and CDR2 SVGIG (reference sequence). This CDR3 is CAWNGRPTALNTGELFF. The CDR3 region has the DNA TGTGCCTGGAATGGAAGACCGACAGCGCTGAACACCGGGGAGCTGTTTTTT.

The V gene is TRBV10-3, the J gene TRBJ1-3, with D unresolved. This CDR3 has 16 residues. Germline values: CDR1 ENHRY, CDR2 SYGVKD. Trimming cost V 9 bases and J 0 bases, with 18 bases left between them. The CDR3 protein is CAISKGPWNSGNTIYF. CDR3 in DNA: TGTGCCATTAGCAAGGGCCCATGGAACTCTGGAAACACCATATATTTT.

The chain employs TRBV5-6 and TRBJ2-1; D unresolved. This CDR3 has 16 amino acids. Germline V gene data show CDR1 as SGHDT and CDR2 as YYEEEE. V gave up 2 bases and J gave up 2 bases, with 14 bases separating them. CDR3 DNA: TGTGCCAGCAGCTTCATAGTTGTCCAACCCTACAATGAGCAGTTCTTC. This sequence encodes CASSFIVVQPYNEQFF.

This chain uses TRBV18 with TRBJ1-1, with 12 bases fitting TRBD1. CDR3 length equals 18 residues. The V and J ends lost 0 bases and 4 bases, in that order; junction bases with no gene match: 9. The germline V gene encodes CDR1 KGHSH and CDR2 LQKENI. As DNA, the CDR3 is TGTGCCAGCTCACCACCGCGGGGACAGGGGGCCCTACTCACTGAAGCTTTCTTT. Residues: CASSPPRGQGALLTEAFF.

This chain joins TRBV5-1 and TRBJ2-7, with D unclear. Trimming cost V 2 bases and J 0 bases, with 18 bases left between them. This CDR3 region has 17 residues. Germline loops: CDR1 SGHRS, CDR2 YFSETQ. The CDR3 DNA reads TGCGCCAGCAGCTTCTTCTTTTCCAGGTTTACCTCCTACGAGCAGTACTTC. It is translated as CASSFFFSRFTSYEQYF. Based on the CDR3 plus reference TRBV5-1 and TRBJ2-7, the full variable domain is KAGVTQTPRYLIKTRGQQVTLSCSPISGHRSVSWYQQTPGQGLQFLFEYFSETQRNKGNFPGRFSGRQFSNSRSEMNVSTLELGDSALYLCASSFFFSRFTSYEQYFGPGTRLTVT.